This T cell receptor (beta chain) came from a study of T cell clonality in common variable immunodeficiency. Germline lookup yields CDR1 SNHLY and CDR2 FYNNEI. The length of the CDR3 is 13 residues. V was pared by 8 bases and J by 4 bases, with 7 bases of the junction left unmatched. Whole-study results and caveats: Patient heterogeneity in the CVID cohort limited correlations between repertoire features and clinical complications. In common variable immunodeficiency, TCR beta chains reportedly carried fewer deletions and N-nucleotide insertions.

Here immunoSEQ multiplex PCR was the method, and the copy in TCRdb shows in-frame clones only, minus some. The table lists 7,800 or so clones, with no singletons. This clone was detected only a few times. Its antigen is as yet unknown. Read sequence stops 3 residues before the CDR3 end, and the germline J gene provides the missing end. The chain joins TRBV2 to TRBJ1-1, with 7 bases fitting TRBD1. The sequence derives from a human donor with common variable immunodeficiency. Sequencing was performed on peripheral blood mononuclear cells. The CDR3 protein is CASGNRGGTEAFF. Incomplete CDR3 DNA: TGTGCCAGCGGGAACAGGGGAGGCACTGAA. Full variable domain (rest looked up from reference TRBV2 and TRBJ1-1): EPEVTQTPSHQVTQMGQEVILRCVPISNHLYFYWYRQILGQKVEFLVSFYNNEISEKSEIFDDQFSVERPDGSNFTLKIRSTKLEDSAMYFCASGNRGGTEAFFGQGTRLTVV.